Described below is a single T cell receptor (beta chain) sequence and its context. The antigen remains unidentified. The data were obtained in a study of T cells after yellow fever vaccination. Study summary: SMART-Seq v4 Ultra Low Input served to prepare low-cell-number fractions.

TCRdb itself ran the 5' RACE reads through MiXCR, one entry per CDR3 protein. The table records a few hundred thousand distinct CDR3 sequences, 11% of them present only once. V was pared by 5 bases and J by 0 bases, with 17 bases between. Germline V lookup: CDR1 DFQATT, CDR2 SNEGSKA (reference sequence). The length of the CDR3 is 16 residues. Study conclusions and caveats: Overall, a small share of clonotypes was seen in both CD4 and CD8 compartments.

The receptor comes from a man aged 18 to 30 who received the YFV17D yellow fever vaccine. Sequencing used PBMCs, obtained on the day of the first yellow fever vaccination. The chain combines TRBV20-1 with TRBJ1-5, with a possible D match to TRBD1 (5 bases). CDR3 residues: CSAGRDGAYSNQPQHF. CDR3 in DNA: TGCAGTGCTGGCCGGGACGGAGCATATAGCAATCAGCCCCAGCATTTT.